This TCR beta chain emerged from a study of CD4 T cells in relation to SARS-CoV-2 and coronaviruses. Study context: After around 10 days of antigen culture, PBMC TCR beta CDR3s were sequenced. The negative reference was HIV-1 Nef peptide pool or peptide-free culture.

Here immunoSEQ multiplex PCR was the method, and the copy in TCRdb shows in-frame clones only, minus some. The sample includes 25,000 or so clones, around 80% of them seen just once. Unexposed donor CD4+ T cells date from about 2011-2018, before the COVID-19 pandemic. Isolation of CD4+ T cells took place after less than 13 days in culture. As cell numbers allowed, unexposed-donor CD4+ T cells faced SARS-CoV-2 S/N and four cold-coronavirus spikes. Notes on this clone: Its target is unknown.

The source material was CD4+ T cells from PBMCs, cultured in vitro. This clonotype was sampled from a human donor in good health.

The chain's CDR3 is CASSLVTGGGEQYF. As DNA, the CDR3 is TGTGCCAGCAGCTTAGTCACAGGGGGCGGTGAGCAGTACTTC. The chain recombines TRBV7-9 with TRBJ2-7; 9 bases line up with TRBD1. This CDR3 has 14 residues. Germline trimming cut 1 base from V and 7 bases from J; bases unmatched to any gene: 5. Germline V gives CDR1 SEHNR, CDR2 FQNEAQ (reference sequence).